The sample holds many counts of the clone carrying this TCR beta chain. Its cognate antigen is unknown. Trimming removed 4 bases at V and 3 bases at J, with 8 bases between. The CDR3 is 13 amino acids. CDR1 SGHRS and CDR2 YFSETQ come from the germline V gene. These data come from a study of read filtering for tumor transcriptome and immune sequencing. General observations from the study: IR-seq and RNA-seq agreed better without single-read clonotypes. Compared with RNA-seq, IR-seq gave much higher clonotype depth and reliability.

Sampling of bone marrow took place during active disease in every patient. Molecular barcoded adaptors covering alpha/delta and beta/gamma chains were used on approximately 400 ng RNA. A single record per CDR3 protein comes from TCRdb applying MiXCR to the reads. The top ten hold about 26% of the sample, which has around 38,000 distinct CDR3 sequences, roughly an eighth seen once. The V call is TRBV5-1, the J call TRBJ2-1; weak D call: TRBD1 (5 bases). The sequenced material came from a population of CD138-negative cells sorted from bone marrow. This sequence was found in a donor over 35 with multiple myeloma. The CDR3, as DNA: TGCGCCAGCAGCCCCGACAGCTACAATGAGCAGTTCTTC. Translation: CASSPDSYNEQFF.